This T cell receptor (beta chain) derives from a study of blood T cell repertoires in COVID-19. The CDR3 covers 14 residues. CDR1 and CDR2 (germline): LNHDA, SQIVND (reference sequence). Trimming removed 3 bases at V and 8 bases at J, with 11 bases between. Sequencing used immunoSEQ multiplex PCR; TCRdb keeps in-frame clones, though not all of them. The top ten hold 5% to 6.5% of the sample, which has fewer than 80,000 clones, 90% seen once. This TCR derives from a man in his fifties with acute or convalescent COVID-19. What was sequenced was peripheral blood. This sequence joins TRBV19 and TRBJ1-6; D is undetermined. CDR3 region: CASSIARLDSPLHF. CDR3 DNA: TGTGCCAGTAGTATCGCCAGGTTGGATTCACCCCTCCACTTT.